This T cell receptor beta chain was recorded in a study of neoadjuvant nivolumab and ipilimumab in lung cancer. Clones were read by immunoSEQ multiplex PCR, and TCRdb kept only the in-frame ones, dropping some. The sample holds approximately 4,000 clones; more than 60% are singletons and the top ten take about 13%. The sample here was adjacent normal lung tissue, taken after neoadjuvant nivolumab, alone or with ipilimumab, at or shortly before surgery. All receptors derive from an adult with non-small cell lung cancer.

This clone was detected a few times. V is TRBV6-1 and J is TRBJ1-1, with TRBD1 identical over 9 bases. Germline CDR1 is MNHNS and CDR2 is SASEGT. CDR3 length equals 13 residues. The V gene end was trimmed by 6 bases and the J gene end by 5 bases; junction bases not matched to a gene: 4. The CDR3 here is CASSLGQGTEAFF. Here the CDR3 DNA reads TGTGCCAGCAGCCTAGGACAGGGGACTGAAGCTTTCTTT.